The sample holds a few counts of the clone carrying this T cell receptor (beta chain). Its antigen is currently unknown. This sample is drawn from a study of early T cells in non-severe SARS-CoV-2 infection. Study context: Bulk RNA taken from unsorted whole blood was sequenced, leaving chains unpaired.

The CDR3 has 16 residues. CDR1 and CDR2 from the germline V gene are MGHRA and YSYEKL. V gave up 2 bases and J gave up 10 bases, with 23 bases separating them. Unique molecular identifiers tagged individual cDNA molecules. TCRdb passed the 5' RACE reads through MiXCR, listing each CDR3 protein once. Here the sample spans fewer than 65,000 distinct CDR3 sequences, 8% to 13% being singletons. Study findings and constraints: Matches to VDJdb favored anti-spike CD8 responses and missed private and CD4 specificities.

Sequencing used whole blood. This clonotype was obtained from an adult who was a healthcare worker with PCR-confirmed SARS-CoV-2 infection or an uninfected control (not recorded which). This chain links TRBV4-1 with TRBJ1-1; TRBD1 is a possible D gene (6 bases). The CDR3 DNA reads as TGCGCCAGCAGCCAAAGGGACATTCCTCCGAAGGATGGAGCTTTCTTT. This translates into CASSQRDIPPKDGAFF.